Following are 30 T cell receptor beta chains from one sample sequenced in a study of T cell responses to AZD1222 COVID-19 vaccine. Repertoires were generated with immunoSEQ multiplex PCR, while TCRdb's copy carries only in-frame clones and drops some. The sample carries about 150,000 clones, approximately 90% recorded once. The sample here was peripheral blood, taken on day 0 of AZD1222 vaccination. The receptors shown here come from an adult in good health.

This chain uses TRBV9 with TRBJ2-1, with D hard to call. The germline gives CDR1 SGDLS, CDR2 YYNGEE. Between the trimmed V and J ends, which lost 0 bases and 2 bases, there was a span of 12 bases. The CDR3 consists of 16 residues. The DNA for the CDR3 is TGTGCCAGCAGCGTAGATCTCTTGACAACCTACAATGAGCAGTTCTTC. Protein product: CASSVDLLTTYNEQFF.

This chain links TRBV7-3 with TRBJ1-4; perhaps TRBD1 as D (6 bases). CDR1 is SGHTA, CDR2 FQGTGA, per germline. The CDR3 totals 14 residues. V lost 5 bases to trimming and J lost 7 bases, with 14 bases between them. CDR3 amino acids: CASSPGRGTEKLFF. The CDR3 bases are TGTGCCAGCAGCCCAGGCAGGGGAACTGAAAAACTGTTTTTT.

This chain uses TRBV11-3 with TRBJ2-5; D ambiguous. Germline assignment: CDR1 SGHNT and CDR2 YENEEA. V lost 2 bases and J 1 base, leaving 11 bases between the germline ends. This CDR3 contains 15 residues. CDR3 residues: CASSLRVDSQETQYF. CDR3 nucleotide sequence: TGTGCCAGCAGCTTACGGGTCGACTCCCAAGAGACCCAGTACTTC.

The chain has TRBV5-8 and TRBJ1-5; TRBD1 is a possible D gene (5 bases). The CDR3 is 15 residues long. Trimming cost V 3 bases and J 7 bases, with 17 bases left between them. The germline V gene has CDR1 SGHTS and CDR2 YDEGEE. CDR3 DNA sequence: TGTGCCAGCAGCTCGGGACTGGACGTCAAGCAGCCCCAGCATTTT. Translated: CASSSGLDVKQPQHF.

Written as DNA, the CDR3 is TGTGCCAGCAGCTGGGGACAGGGGAGCACCGGGGAGCTGTTTTTT. This encodes CASSWGQGSTGELFF. V gene TRBV7-6 combines with J gene TRBJ2-2, with 10 bases aligning to TRBD1. Germline V CDR1 and CDR2: SGHVS, FNYEAQ. Trimming cost V 4 bases and J 4 bases; bases outside gene matches: 3. The CDR3 totals 15 residues.

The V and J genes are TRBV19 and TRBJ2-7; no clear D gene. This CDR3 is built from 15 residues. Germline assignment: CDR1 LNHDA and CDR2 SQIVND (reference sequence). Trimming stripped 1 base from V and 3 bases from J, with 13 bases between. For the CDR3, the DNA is TGTGCCAGTAGTATAGGTCCCCTAGGCCACTACGAGCAGTACTTC. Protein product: CASSIGPLGHYEQYF.

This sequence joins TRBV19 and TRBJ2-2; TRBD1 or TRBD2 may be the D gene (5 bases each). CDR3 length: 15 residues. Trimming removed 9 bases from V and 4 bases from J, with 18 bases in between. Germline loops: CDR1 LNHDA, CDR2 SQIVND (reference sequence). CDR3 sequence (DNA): TGTGCCAGCCATAACGGGGCAGCAGGCACCGGGGAGCTGTTTTTT. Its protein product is CASHNGAAGTGELFF.

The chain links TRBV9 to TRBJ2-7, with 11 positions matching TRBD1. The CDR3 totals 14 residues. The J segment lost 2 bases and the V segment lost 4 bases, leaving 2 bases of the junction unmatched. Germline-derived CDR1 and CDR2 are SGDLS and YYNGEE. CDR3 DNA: TGTGCCAGCAGCCCGGGACAGGGGGCCTACGAGCAGTACTTC. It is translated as CASSPGQGAYEQYF.

The DNA of the CDR3 is TGTGCCAGTAGTATACGGGGGACCCACGAGCAGTACTTC. As protein: CASSIRGTHEQYF. The chain couples TRBV19 to TRBJ2-7; possible D gene TRBD2, 6 bases. Germline V gene data show CDR1 as LNHDA and CDR2 as SQIVND (reference sequence). This CDR3 comprises 13 residues. Trimming shortened V by 2 bases and J by 5 bases, and 10 bases separated the two germline ends.

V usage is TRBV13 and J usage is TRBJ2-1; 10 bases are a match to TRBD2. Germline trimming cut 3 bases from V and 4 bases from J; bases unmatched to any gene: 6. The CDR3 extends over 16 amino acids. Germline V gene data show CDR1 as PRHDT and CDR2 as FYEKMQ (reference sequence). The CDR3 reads CASSFDGLAAYNEQFF. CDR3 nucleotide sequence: TGTGCCAGCAGCTTTGACGGACTAGCGGCTTACAATGAGCAGTTCTTC.

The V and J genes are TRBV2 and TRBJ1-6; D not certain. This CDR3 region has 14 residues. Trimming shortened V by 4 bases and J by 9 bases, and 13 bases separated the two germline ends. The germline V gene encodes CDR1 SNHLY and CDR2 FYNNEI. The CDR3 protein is CASSAARQSSPLHF. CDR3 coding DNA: TGTGCCAGCAGTGCTGCACGGCAATCTTCACCCCTCCACTTT.

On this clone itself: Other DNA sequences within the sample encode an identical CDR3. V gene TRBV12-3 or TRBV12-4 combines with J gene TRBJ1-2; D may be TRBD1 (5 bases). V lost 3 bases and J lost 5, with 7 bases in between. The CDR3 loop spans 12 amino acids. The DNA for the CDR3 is TGTGCCAGCAGTTTGACAGCGTATGGCTACACCTTC. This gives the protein CASSLTAYGYTF.

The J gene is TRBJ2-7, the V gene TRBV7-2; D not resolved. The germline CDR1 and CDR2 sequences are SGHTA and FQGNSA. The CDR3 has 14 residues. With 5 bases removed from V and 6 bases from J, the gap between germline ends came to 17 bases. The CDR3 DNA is TGTGCCAGCAGCACTCAAGTCGAGTATGGCGAGCAGTACTTC. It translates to CASSTQVEYGEQYF.

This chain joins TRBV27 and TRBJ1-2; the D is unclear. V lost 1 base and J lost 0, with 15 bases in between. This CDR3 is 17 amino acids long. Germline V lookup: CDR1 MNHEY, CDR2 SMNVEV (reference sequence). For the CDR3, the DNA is TGTGCCAGCAGTTTATATGGGTGGGCAGTAGCTAACTATGGCTACACCTTC. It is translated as CASSLYGWAVANYGYTF.

The CDR3 region has the DNA TGTGCCAGCAGTCCCTCACCATTTAGCAATCAGCCCCAGCATTTT. Protein product: CASSPSPFSNQPQHF. This chain links TRBV27 with TRBJ1-5; D gene uncertain. The V gene lost 5 bases and the J gene lost 0 bases, with 11 bases spanning the gap. Germline V gives CDR1 MNHEY, CDR2 SMNVEV (reference sequence). The CDR3 has 15 amino acids.

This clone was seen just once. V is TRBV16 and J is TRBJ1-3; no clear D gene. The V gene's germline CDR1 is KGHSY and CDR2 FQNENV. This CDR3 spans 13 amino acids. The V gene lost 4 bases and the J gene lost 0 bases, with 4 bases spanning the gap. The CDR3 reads CASSPLSGNTIYF. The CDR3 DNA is TGTGCCAGCAGCCCGCTCTCTGGAAACACCATATATTTT. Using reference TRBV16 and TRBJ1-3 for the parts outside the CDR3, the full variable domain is GEEVAQTPKHLVRGEGQKAKLYCAPIKGHSYVFWYQQVLKNEFKFLISFQNENVFDETGMPKERFSAKCLPNSPCSLEIQATKLEDSAVYFCASSPLSGNTIYFGEGSWLTVV.

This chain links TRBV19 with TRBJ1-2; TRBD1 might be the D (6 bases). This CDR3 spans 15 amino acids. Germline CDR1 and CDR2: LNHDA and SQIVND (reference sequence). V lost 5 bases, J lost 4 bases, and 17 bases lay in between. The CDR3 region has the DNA TGTGCCAGTAGTCCACAGGGATCGGGAAGCTATGGCTACACCTTC. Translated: CASSPQGSGSYGYTF.

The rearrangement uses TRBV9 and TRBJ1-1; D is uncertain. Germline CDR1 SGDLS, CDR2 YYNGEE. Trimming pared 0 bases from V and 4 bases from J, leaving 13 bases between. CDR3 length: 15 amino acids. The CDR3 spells CASSVVISRGTEAFF. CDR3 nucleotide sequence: TGTGCCAGCAGCGTAGTTATATCCCGGGGCACTGAAGCTTTCTTT.

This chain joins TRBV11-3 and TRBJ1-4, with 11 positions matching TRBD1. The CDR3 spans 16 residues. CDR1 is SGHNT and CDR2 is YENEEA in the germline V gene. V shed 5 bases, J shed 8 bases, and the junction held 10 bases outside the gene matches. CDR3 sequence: CASSPQGQGVVEKLFF. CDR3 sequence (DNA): TGTGCCAGCAGCCCCCAGGGACAGGGGGTTGTCGAAAAACTGTTTTTT.

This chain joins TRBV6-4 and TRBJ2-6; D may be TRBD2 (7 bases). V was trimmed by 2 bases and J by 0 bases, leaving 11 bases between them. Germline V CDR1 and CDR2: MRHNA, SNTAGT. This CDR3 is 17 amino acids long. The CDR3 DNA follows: TGTGCCAGCAGTGACGTGGGAGGGGGCTCTGGGGCCAACGTCCTGACTTTC. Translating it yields CASSDVGGGSGANVLTF.

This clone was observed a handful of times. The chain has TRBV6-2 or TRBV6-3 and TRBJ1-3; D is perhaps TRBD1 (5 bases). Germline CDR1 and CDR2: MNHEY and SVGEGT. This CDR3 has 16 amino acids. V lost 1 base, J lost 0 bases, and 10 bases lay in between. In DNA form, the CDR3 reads TGTGCCAGCAGTTACTTGCGGGGCGACTCTGGAAACACCATATATTTT. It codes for CASSYLRGDSGNTIYF.

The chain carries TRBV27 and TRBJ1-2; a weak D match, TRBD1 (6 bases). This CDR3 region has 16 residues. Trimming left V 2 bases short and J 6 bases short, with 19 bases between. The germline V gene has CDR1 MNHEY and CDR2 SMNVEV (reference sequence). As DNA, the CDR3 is TGTGCCAGCAGTTTACGCAGGGGTTGGGGAATGGATGGCTACACCTTC. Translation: CASSLRRGWGMDGYTF.

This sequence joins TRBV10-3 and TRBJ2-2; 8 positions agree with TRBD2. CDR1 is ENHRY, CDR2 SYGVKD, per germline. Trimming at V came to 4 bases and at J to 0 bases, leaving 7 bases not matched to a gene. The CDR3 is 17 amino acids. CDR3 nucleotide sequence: TGTGCCATCAGTGGCGGCGGGAGGCCCCCGAACACCGGGGAGCTGTTTTTT. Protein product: CAISGGGRPPNTGELFF.

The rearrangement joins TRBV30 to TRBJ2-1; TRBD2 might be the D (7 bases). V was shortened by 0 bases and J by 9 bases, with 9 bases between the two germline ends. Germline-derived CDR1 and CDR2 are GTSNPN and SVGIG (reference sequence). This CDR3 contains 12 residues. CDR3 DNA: TGTGCCTGGAGTGTAAGGGGGGGTGAGCAGTTCTTC. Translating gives CAWSVRGGEQFF.

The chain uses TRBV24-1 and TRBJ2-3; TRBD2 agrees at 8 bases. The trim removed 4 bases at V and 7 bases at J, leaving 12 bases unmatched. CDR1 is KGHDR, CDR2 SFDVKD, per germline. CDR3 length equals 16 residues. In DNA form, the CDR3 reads TGTGCCACCAGTGAGTCTGGACTAGCCTATGGATATACGCAGTATTTT. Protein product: CATSESGLAYGYTQYF.

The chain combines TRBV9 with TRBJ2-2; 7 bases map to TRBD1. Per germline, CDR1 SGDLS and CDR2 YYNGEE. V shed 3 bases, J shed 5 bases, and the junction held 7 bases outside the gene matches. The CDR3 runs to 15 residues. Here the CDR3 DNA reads TGTGCCAGCAGCGCTACCGGGACAGCAACCGGGGAGCTGTTTTTT. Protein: CASSATGTATGELFF. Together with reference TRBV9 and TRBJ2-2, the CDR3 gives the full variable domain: DSGVTQTPKHLITATGQRVTLRCSPRSGDLSVYWYQQSLDQGLQFLIQYYNGEERAKGNILERFSAQQFPDLHSELNLSSLELGDSALYFCASSATGTATGELFFGEGSRLTVL.

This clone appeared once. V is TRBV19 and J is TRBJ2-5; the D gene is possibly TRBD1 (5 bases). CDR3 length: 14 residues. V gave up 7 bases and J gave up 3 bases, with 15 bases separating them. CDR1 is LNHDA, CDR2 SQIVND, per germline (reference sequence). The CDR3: CASKDVAGKETQYF. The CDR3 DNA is TGTGCCAGTAAGGACGTCGCAGGGAAAGAGACCCAGTACTTC. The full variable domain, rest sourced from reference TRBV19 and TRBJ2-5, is DGGITQSPKYLFRKEGQNVTLSCEQNLNHDAMYWYRQDPGQGLRLIYYSQIVNDFQKGDIAEGYSVSREKKESFPLTVTSAQKNPTAFYLCASKDVAGKETQYFGPGTRLLVL.

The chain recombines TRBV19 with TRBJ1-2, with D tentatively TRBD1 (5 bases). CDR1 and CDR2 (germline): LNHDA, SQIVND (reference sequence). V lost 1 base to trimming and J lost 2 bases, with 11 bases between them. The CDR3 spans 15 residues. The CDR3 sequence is CASSIGRDGNYGYTF. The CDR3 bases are TGTGCCAGTAGTATAGGAAGGGACGGGAACTATGGCTACACCTTC. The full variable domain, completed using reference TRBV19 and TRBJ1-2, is DGGITQSPKYLFRKEGQNVTLSCEQNLNHDAMYWYRQDPGQGLRLIYYSQIVNDFQKGDIAEGYSVSREKKESFPLTVTSAQKNPTAFYLCASSIGRDGNYGYTFGSGTRLTVV.

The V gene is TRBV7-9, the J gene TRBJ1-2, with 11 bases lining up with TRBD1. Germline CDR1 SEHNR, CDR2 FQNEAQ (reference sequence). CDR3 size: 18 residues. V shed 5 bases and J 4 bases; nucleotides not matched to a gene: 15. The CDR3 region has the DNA TGTGCCAGCAGCCTCCGGACAGGGGGCTTGGGATTTGTCTATGGCTACACCTTC. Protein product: CASSLRTGGLGFVYGYTF.

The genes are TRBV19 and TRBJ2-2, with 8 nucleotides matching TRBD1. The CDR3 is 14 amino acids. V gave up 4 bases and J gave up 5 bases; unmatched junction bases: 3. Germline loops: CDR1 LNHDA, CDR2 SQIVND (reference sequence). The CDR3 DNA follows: TGTGCCAGTAGTAGCAGGGGGCGGACCGGGGAGCTGTTTTTT. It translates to CASSSRGRTGELFF.